This T cell receptor (beta chain) emerged from a study of CD8 T cells in ankylosing spondylitis (dated by TCRdb to the late 2010s). In the study overall: The study set out to find disease-linked TCR variants by profiling T cell receptor beta repertoires in ankylosing spondylitis patients and healthy donors. The whole study cohort included over a hundred healthy donors and around 24 ankylosing spondylitis patients. Samples of peripheral blood were taken, and for ankylosing spondylitis patients, synovial fluid was collected as well. Broad study findings and their caveats: Blood from ankylosing spondylitis patients appeared to be characterized by a TCR beta motif made up of several highly homologous amino acid variants. Some motif variants were previously reported in synovial fluid and blood of reactive arthritis patients, suggesting common disease-initiation mechanisms. The disease-linked clones showed a CD8+ phenotype and occurred at relatively low frequencies in peripheral blood. The disease-linked clones were reported to be significantly enriched in matched synovial fluid samples from ankylosing spondylitis patients.

This clonotype came up a few times. Its recognized antigen is unknown. There are no base qualities to consult, and no much larger clone falls within one base. The sequencer listed for this sample is Illumina HiSeq 2500. Quantitative 5'-RACE with molecular barcodes was used to prepare TCR beta libraries. Per the authors' processing: To identify disease-linked TCR variants, a new computational method was used, one built on a probabilistic model of VDJ rearrangement. Using fastp at Q25 and MiXCR, TCRdb reprocessed the public reads and kept productive beta chains. All rows with the same CDR3 protein become a single entry with the most common DNA and genes. The V and J calls, along with clone size, are taken from TCRdb and not from the paper's own processing. The sample includes a few hundred thousand distinct CDR3 sequences, with approximately 20% observed a single time. The top ten hold about 8% of the sample.

From V the trimming removes 5 bases and from J it removes 2 bases, while the gene matches leave 8 bases of the junction unaccounted for. From the germline V gene (reference sequence), CDR1 is SEHNR and CDR2 is FQNEAQ. The cysteine opens and the phenylalanine closes a CDR3 of 15 amino acids. Kept here is only the CDR3 DNA, which spans 45 bases and is read in frame from base 1. The rearrangement joined TRBV7-9 to TRBJ2-5; 7 central bases correspond to TRBD2. Sequenced sample: blood, either unsorted or a sorted T cell fraction (not recorded which). This sequence originates from a male donor with ankylosing spondylitis or in good health (not recorded which). Read as DNA, the sequence is TGTGCCAGCAGCCGTAATTCGGGGGGACAAGAGACCCAGTACTTC. Its protein is CASSRNSGGQETQYF.